The T cell receptor beta chain described here comes from a study of spatial heterogeneity in lung cancer. Study overall: A unique TCR and UMI combination showed up more than ten times in raw reads, on average.

This clonotype was observed at least ten times. Its antigen remains unknown. Overall study results and limits: The study found ubiquitous expanded tumor TCRs in blood more at resection than follow-up.

V shed 2 bases, J shed 2 bases, and the junction held 9 bases outside the gene matches. This CDR3 has 16 amino acids. Germline V gene lookup returns CDR1 MNHEY and CDR2 SVGEGT. Specified time point: sample taken at primary tumor resection. Whole RNA from tumor, nontumor lung or frozen PBMC was sequenced unsorted. MiXCR, applied by TCRdb to the 5' RACE reads, yields one record per CDR3 protein. The table includes about 45,000 distinct CDR3 sequences, approximately 6.9% detected once. This clonotype was sampled from a female donor with early-stage non-small cell lung cancer. This chain uses TRBV6-2 or TRBV6-3 with TRBJ2-7; 7 bases map to TRBD1. Specimen: PBMCs, collected at surgery. The CDR3 region is CASSYGPGGLTYEQYF. The CDR3 DNA reads TGTGCCAGCAGTTACGGGCCAGGGGGATTGACCTACGAGCAGTACTTC.